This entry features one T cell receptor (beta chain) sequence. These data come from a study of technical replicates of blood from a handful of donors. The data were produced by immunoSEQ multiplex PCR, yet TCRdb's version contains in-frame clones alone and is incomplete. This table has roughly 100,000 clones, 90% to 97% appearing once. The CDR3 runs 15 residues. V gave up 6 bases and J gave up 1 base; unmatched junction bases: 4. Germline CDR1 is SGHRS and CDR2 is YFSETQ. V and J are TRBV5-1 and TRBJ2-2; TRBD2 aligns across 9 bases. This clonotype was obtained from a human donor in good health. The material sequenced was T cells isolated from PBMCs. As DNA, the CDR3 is TGCGCCAGCACCGGGACTAGCAAGAACACCGGGGAGCTGTTTTTT. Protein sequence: CASTGTSKNTGELFF.